The 29 T cell receptor beta chains presented below share a single source sample, sequenced in a study of T cell repertoires in aging, cancer and after chemotherapy. Peripheral blood genomic DNA, not sorted cells or RNA, was the template. TRB rearrangements spanning V, D and J were amplified using mixed TRB-A/B primers. TCRdb reanalysed the multiplex PCR reads using MiXCR and keeps one entry per CDR3 protein. The sample lists around 1,900 distinct CDR3 sequences, roughly 28% occurring once. Sequencing used blood. The receptors here all came from a human donor in good health.

The V gene is TRBV28, the J gene TRBJ2-3, with 9 positions matching TRBD2. Germline assignment: CDR1 MDHEN and CDR2 SYDVKM. The CDR3 is 15 amino acids. V was pared by 6 bases and J by 0 bases, with 4 bases of the junction left unmatched. The CDR3 coding sequence is TGTGCCAGCAGGGTTAGCGGGAGAAGCACAGATACGCAGTATTTT. Protein product: CASRVSGRSTDTQYF.

V and J are TRBV20-1 and TRBJ1-6; 8 nucleotides align to TRBD1. Germline V gene lookup returns CDR1 DFQATT and CDR2 SNEGSKA (reference sequence). The ends lost 5 bases at V and 7 bases at J; junction bases unmatched: 7. CDR3 length: 14 residues. CDR3 amino acids: CSADLGQGNSPLHF. The CDR3 DNA reads as TGCAGTGCTGACTTAGGACAGGGAAATTCACCCCTCCACTTT.

This clonotype was picked up a small number of times. The rearrangement links TRBV27 to TRBJ2-1, with D possibly being TRBD1 (6 bases). The CDR3 extends over 15 amino acids. Trimming left V 7 bases short and J 4 bases short, with 17 bases between. From germline, CDR1 is MNHEY and CDR2 SMNVEV (reference sequence). CDR3 coding DNA: TGTGCCAGCACCCGGTCGGGACAAGGATACAATGAGCAGTTCTTC. It translates to CASTRSGQGYNEQFF.

The chain links TRBV7-9 to TRBJ2-7, with 13 bases fitting TRBD2. Germline CDR1 is SEHNR and CDR2 is FQNEAQ (reference sequence). The J segment lost 3 bases and the V segment lost 5 bases, leaving 4 bases of the junction unmatched. This CDR3 spans 15 amino acids. The CDR3 loop is CASSRLAGGGYEQYF. The CDR3 DNA follows: TGTGCCAGCAGCCGACTAGCGGGGGGCGGCTACGAGCAGTACTTC.

Relative to its sample, this clonotype is medium-sized. The V gene is TRBV12-3 or TRBV12-4, the J gene TRBJ2-7, with 8 bases aligning to TRBD2. The J segment lost 6 bases and the V segment lost 2 bases, leaving 3 bases of the junction unmatched. CDR3 length equals 13 residues. This CDR3 is CASSLITSGEQYF. Here the CDR3 DNA reads TGTGCCAGCAGTTTAATAACTAGCGGCGAGCAGTACTTC.

By sample fraction, this clonotype is large (0.1 to 1%). The gene calls are TRBV5-5 and TRBJ2-2; possibly TRBD2 for D (6 bases). CDR1 is SGHKS, CDR2 YYEKEE, per germline (reference sequence). The CDR3 totals 15 residues. V lost 5 bases and J 3 bases, leaving 14 bases between the germline ends. CDR3 DNA: TGTGCCAGCAGGCATAGGAGGGAAGACACCGGGGAGCTGTTTTTT. It yields the protein CASRHRREDTGELFF.

This clonotype was counted only a few times. This chain joins TRBV7-2 and TRBJ2-7, with D possibly being TRBD2 (7 bases). V dropped 0 bases and J dropped 4 bases, with 16 bases sitting between them. Germline loops: CDR1 SGHTA, CDR2 FQGNSA. The CDR3 spans 16 residues. The chain's CDR3 is CASSLARGAIMYEQYF. DNA of the CDR3: TGTGCCAGCAGCTTAGCTCGGGGGGCAATCATGTACGAGCAGTACTTC.

Judged by abundance, this clonotype is medium-sized (0.01 to 0.1%). The rearrangement joins TRBV18 to TRBJ1-2; D is uncertain. From germline, CDR1 is KGHSH and CDR2 LQKENI. Trimming removed 2 bases from V and 5 bases from J, with 15 bases in between. This CDR3 spans 15 amino acids. CDR3 sequence reads: CASSPGVPRIYGYTF. Here the CDR3 DNA reads TGTGCCAGCTCACCAGGGGTCCCACGTATTTATGGCTACACCTTC.

By sample fraction, this clonotype is medium-sized. This rearrangement joins TRBV6-5 to TRBJ2-1; 7 nucleotides match TRBD1. The ends lost 5 bases at V and 8 bases at J; junction bases unmatched: 3. The CDR3 extends over 12 amino acids. In germline, CDR1 is MNHEY, CDR2 SVGAGI. The CDR3 spells CASSRQGYEQFF. The CDR3, as DNA: TGTGCCAGCAGTCGACAGGGCTATGAGCAGTTCTTC.

This chain uses TRBV19 with TRBJ2-1; 11 nucleotides line up with TRBD2. V dropped 6 bases and J dropped 6; count of bases not matched to a gene: 10. The CDR3 spans 16 residues. The germline gives CDR1 LNHDA, CDR2 SQIVND (reference sequence). The CDR3 DNA is TGTGCCAGTAGACCCGAGCTAGCGGGGGGCATCAATGAGCAGTTCTTC. Amino acids: CASRPELAGGINEQFF.

By share, this clonotype ranks as medium-sized (0.01 to 0.1%). This sequence joins TRBV30 and TRBJ2-7; D assignment may be TRBD1 or TRBD2 (5 bases each). V was shortened by 4 bases and J by 1 base, with 11 bases between the two germline ends. Germline V gene data show CDR1 as GTSNPN and CDR2 as SVGIG (reference sequence). This CDR3 region has 13 residues. The CDR3 sequence: CAWNRGRSYEQYF. Here the CDR3 DNA reads TGTGCCTGGAATCGGGGCAGGTCCTACGAGCAGTACTTC.

The sample holds a few counts of this clonotype. J is TRBJ1-3 and V is TRBV27; D is unresolved. Per the germline V gene, CDR1 is MNHEY and CDR2 is SMNVEV (reference sequence). This CDR3 has 16 amino acids. Trimming stripped 2 bases from V and 0 bases from J, with 11 bases between. The CDR3 DNA is TGTGCCAGCAGTTTAAATGGAGGGAGCTCTGGAAACACCATATATTTT. Translating it yields CASSLNGGSSGNTIYF.

By share, this clonotype counts as medium-sized (0.01 to 0.1%). J is TRBJ2-2 and V is TRBV18, with D unclear. V was shortened by 2 bases and J by 2 bases, with 12 bases between the two germline ends. The CDR3 is 16 residues long. Germline CDR1 reads KGHSH; CDR2 reads LQKENI. This CDR3 is CASSPVGRSNTGELFF. The CDR3 coding sequence is TGTGCCAGCTCACCAGTTGGACGATCTAACACCGGGGAGCTGTTTTTT.

This clonotype is medium-sized. The J gene is TRBJ2-7, the V gene TRBV27, with 8 bases aligning to TRBD2. Losses at the gene ends were 6 bases for V and 3 bases for J; bases not matched to a gene: 10. CDR3 length: 15 amino acids. Germline V CDR1 and CDR2: MNHEY, SMNVEV (reference sequence). CDR3 amino acids: CASRPQAGGDYEQYF. CDR3 sequence (DNA): TGTGCCAGCAGACCTCAAGCCGGGGGGGACTACGAGCAGTACTTC.

The chain combines TRBV4-2 with TRBJ1-6, with a possible D match to TRBD1 (5 bases). The V gene lost 2 bases and the J gene lost 13 bases, with 18 bases spanning the gap. Germline V lookup: CDR1 LGHNA, CDR2 YNFKEQ. The CDR3 is made up of 15 amino acids. The CDR3 here is CASSQLDSPGVPLHF. The CDR3 nucleotides are TGTGCCAGCAGCCAACTAGACAGTCCCGGCGTCCCCCTCCACTTT.

The chain combines TRBV18 with TRBJ2-6; 9 positions agree with TRBD1. The CDR3 runs to 17 residues. The germline CDR1 and CDR2 sequences are KGHSH and LQKENI. Trimming removed 2 bases from V and 1 base from J; junction bases left unmatched: 3. CDR3 in amino acids: CASSPFGQGSGANVLTF. DNA for the CDR3: TGTGCCAGCTCACCATTCGGACAGGGGTCTGGGGCCAACGTCCTGACTTTC. The variable domain in full, with the rest retrieved from reference TRBV18 and TRBJ2-6, is NAGVMQNPRHLVRRRGQEARLRCSPMKGHSHVYWYRQLPEEGLKFMVYLQKENIIDESGMPKERFSAEFPKEGPSILRIQQVVRGDSAAYFCASSPFGQGSGANVLTFGAGSRLTVL.

The rearrangement uses TRBV6-5 and TRBJ2-3; D unresolved. Trimming left V 0 bases short and J 1 base short, with 5 bases between. This CDR3 region has 14 residues. Germline assignment: CDR1 MNHEY and CDR2 SVGAGI. The CDR3 DNA reads TGTGCCAGCAGTTACTCGGCCGGCACAGATACGCAGTATTTT. Translation: CASSYSAGTDTQYF.

This clonotype came up a few times. The CDR3 DNA reads TGCAGTGCTAGAGATACAGGGTCTGGAAACACCATATATTTT. Translating gives CSARDTGSGNTIYF. This chain links TRBV20-1 with TRBJ1-3, with D possibly TRBD1 on 6 matching bases. V dropped 0 bases and J dropped 1 base, with 7 bases sitting between them. In germline, CDR1 is DFQATT, CDR2 SNEGSKA (reference sequence). The CDR3 is made up of 14 amino acids.

By sample fraction, this clonotype is medium-sized. This chain links TRBV6-5 with TRBJ2-3, with 8 bases aligning to TRBD2. CDR3 length: 15 amino acids. The V gene's germline CDR1 is MNHEY and CDR2 SVGAGI. Trimming cost V 6 bases and J 6 bases; bases outside gene matches: 11. The CDR3 sequence: CASRLLAASSDTQYF. The CDR3 DNA reads TGTGCCAGCAGGCTACTAGCGGCCAGTAGCGATACGCAGTATTTT.

This clonotype qualifies as medium-sized. This sequence joins TRBV6-5 and TRBJ2-1; possibly TRBD1 or TRBD2 for D (5 bases each). This CDR3 comprises 14 residues. Per germline, CDR1 MNHEY and CDR2 SVGAGI. Trimming cost V 6 bases and J 0 bases, with 9 bases left between them. The CDR3: CASRRGDSYNEQFF. DNA of the CDR3: TGTGCCAGCAGACGAGGGGACTCCTACAATGAGCAGTTCTTC.

This chain connects TRBV4-2 to TRBJ2-3, with 10 bases identical to TRBD2. V lost 4 bases to trimming and J lost 0 bases; unmatched junction nucleotides: 1. Germline assignment: CDR1 LGHNA and CDR2 YNFKEQ. This CDR3 spans 15 amino acids. This chain's CDR3 is CASSLAGGSTDTQYF. The CDR3 DNA follows: TGTGCCAGCAGCCTAGCGGGGGGTAGCACAGATACGCAGTATTTT.

This clonotype was found a few times. The V and J genes are TRBV6-2 or TRBV6-3 and TRBJ2-2; maybe TRBD1 (5 bases). V was pared by 7 bases and J by 1 base, with 19 bases between. The CDR3 is made up of 17 amino acids. Germline V gives CDR1 MNHEY, CDR2 SVGEGT. The CDR3 nucleotides are TGTGCCAGCATTCAGGACACGGGTCAGTTGAACACCGGGGAGCTGTTTTTT. Translating gives CASIQDTGQLNTGELFF.

By sample fraction, this clonotype is medium-sized. The chain employs TRBV5-6 and TRBJ2-3, with TRBD2 identical over 7 bases. Germline V gene lookup returns CDR1 SGHDT and CDR2 YYEEEE. V dropped 4 bases and J dropped 2; count of bases not matched to a gene: 10. The CDR3 has 16 amino acids. This CDR3 is CASSQTTSHHTDTQYF. The CDR3 nucleotides are TGTGCCAGCAGCCAAACGACTAGCCACCACACAGATACGCAGTATTTT.

Judged by abundance, this clonotype is medium-sized (0.01 to 0.1%). The CDR3 DNA reads as TGTGCCAGCAGTTCGTTAAGGAGGAGCGGGGGGAACAATGAGCAGTTCTTC. This gives the protein CASSSLRRSGGNNEQFF. The gene calls are TRBV6-5 and TRBJ2-1, with 9 bases matching TRBD2. J gave up 5 bases and V 4 bases, and 12 bases lay outside the gene matches. Germline V gene lookup returns CDR1 MNHEY and CDR2 SVGAGI. There are 17 residues in the CDR3.

This clonotype turned up a few times. The V call is TRBV7-6, the J call TRBJ1-1; D is unresolved. V lost 1 base and J 1 base, leaving 7 bases between the germline ends. CDR1 and CDR2 (germline): SGHVS, FNYEAQ. This CDR3 has 14 amino acids. This chain's CDR3 is CASSLEARNTEAFF. CDR3 nucleotides: TGTGCCAGCAGCTTAGAAGCGAGGAACACTGAAGCTTTCTTT.

The table lists this clonotype with a count of one. A much larger clone lies one base from this, so it may be a read error. The chain is built from TRBV7-9 and TRBJ2-1; D not resolved. CDR3 length equals 13 residues. CDR1 SEHNR and CDR2 FQNEAQ come from the germline V gene (reference sequence). The CDR3 DNA reads TGTGCCAGCAGCTTAGACTTTTCGTCGTCTGGCCTCTTC. It specifies CASSLDFSSSGLF.

This clonotype was detected only a few times. The germline gene is not matched at one end of the junction; a read error may be the cause. The chain employs TRBV4-3 and TRBJ2-1, with 11 nucleotides matching TRBD2. In germline, CDR1 is LGHNA, CDR2 YSLEER. The CDR3 contains 16 residues. The CDR3 sequence: CASSQEASGGYIEQFF. The CDR3 region has the DNA TGTGCCAGCAGCCAAGAAGCTAGCGGGGGGTACATTGAGCAGTTCTTC.

This clonotype ranks as medium-sized. The gene calls are TRBV6-5 and TRBJ2-7; TRBD2 agrees at 10 bases. Unmatched junction bases numbered 8, after V lost 5 bases and J lost 4 bases. CDR1 and CDR2 from the germline V gene are MNHEY and SVGAGI. The CDR3 is 15 amino acids. CDR3 in amino acids: CASSTVIAGGYEQYF. CDR3 sequence (DNA): TGTGCCAGCAGTACAGTAATAGCGGGAGGATACGAGCAGTACTTC.

This clonotype was recorded a few times. The V call is TRBV6-1, the J call TRBJ1-5, with D unclear. Trimming stripped 3 bases from V and 4 bases from J, with 10 bases between. Germline V gene data show CDR1 as MNHNS and CDR2 as SASEGT. CDR3 length: 14 amino acids. Here the CDR3 reads CASSDGRSNQPQHF. CDR3 DNA sequence: TGTGCCAGCAGTGATGGCAGGTCGAATCAGCCCCAGCATTTT.